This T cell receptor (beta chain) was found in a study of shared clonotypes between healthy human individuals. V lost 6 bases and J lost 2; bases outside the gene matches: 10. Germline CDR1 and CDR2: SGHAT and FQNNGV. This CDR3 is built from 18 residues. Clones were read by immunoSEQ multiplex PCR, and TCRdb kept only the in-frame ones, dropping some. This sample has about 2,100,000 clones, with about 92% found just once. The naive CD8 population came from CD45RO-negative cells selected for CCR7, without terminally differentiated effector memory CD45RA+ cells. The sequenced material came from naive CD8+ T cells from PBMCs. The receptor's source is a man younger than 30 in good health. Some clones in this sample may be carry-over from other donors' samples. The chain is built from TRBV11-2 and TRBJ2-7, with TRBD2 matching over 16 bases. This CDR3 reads CASSSVGLAGGQAYEQYF. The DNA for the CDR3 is TGTGCCAGCAGTTCAGTGGGACTAGCGGGAGGGCAGGCCTACGAGCAGTACTTC.